Below are 13 T cell receptor beta chains sequenced from a single sample in a study of shared clonotypes between healthy human individuals. Libraries were prepared by immunoSEQ multiplex PCR; TCRdb keeps only in-frame clonotypes and omits some of them. The sample shows a few million clones, approximately 92% of them seen only once. The material sequenced was naive CD4+ T cells sorted from blood. The sample's subset: CD45RA+ positively selected. These receptors all come from a man in his late teens or twenties in good health.

To note about this clone: Other DNA sequences from this sample encode an identical CDR3 as well. This chain uses TRBV6-5 with TRBJ2-5; D is unresolved. Germline CDR1 MNHEY, CDR2 SVGAGI. V was trimmed by 5 bases and J by 1 base, leaving 2 bases between them. This CDR3 is 11 amino acids long. The CDR3 bases are TGTGCCAGCAGTACCCAAGAGACCCAGTACTTC. The encoded protein is CASSTQETQYF.

The chain recombines TRBV5-1 with TRBJ2-3, with a weak D call TRBD1 (5 bases). CDR1 and CDR2 from the germline V gene are SGHRS and YFSETQ. The V end lost 6 bases, the J end lost 0 bases, and 20 bases lay between the germline ends. The CDR3 extends over 17 amino acids. The chain's CDR3 is CASTLGRKASSTDTQYF. The CDR3 DNA reads as TGCGCCAGCACCCTGGGGCGGAAAGCCTCTAGCACAGATACGCAGTATTTT.

The V call is TRBV28, the J call TRBJ1-1; D is unresolved. This CDR3 region has 13 residues. From germline, CDR1 is MDHEN and CDR2 SYDVKM. Trimming shortened V by 6 bases and J by 0 bases, and 8 bases separated the two germline ends. The CDR3 protein is CASRVGLNTEAFF. CDR3 coding DNA: TGTGCCAGCAGGGTGGGTCTGAACACTGAAGCTTTCTTT.

V usage is TRBV7-6 and J usage is TRBJ2-1; the D is unclear. The V gene lost 2 bases and the J gene lost 2 bases, with 7 bases spanning the gap. The germline V gene has CDR1 SGHVS and CDR2 FNYEAQ. The CDR3 loop spans 14 amino acids. The CDR3, as DNA: TGTGCCAGCAGCTTAAGTGCCACCTACAATGAGCAGTTCTTC. Amino acids: CASSLSATYNEQFF.

The rearrangement uses TRBV6-1 and TRBJ1-3; D uncertain. The V end was cut by 6 bases, the J end by 4 bases, with 10 bases between. Germline CDR1 is MNHNS and CDR2 is SASEGT. The CDR3 extends over 13 amino acids. CDR3 loop: CASSAGVGNTIYF. The CDR3 DNA sequence: TGTGCCAGCAGCGCTGGGGTGGGAAACACCATATATTTT.

A note on this clone: The sample contains more than one DNA sequence encoding this CDR3. The gene calls are TRBV7-2 and TRBJ2-7, with a weak D call TRBD2 (5 bases). The CDR3 has 14 residues. V dropped 1 base and J dropped 2 bases, with 9 bases sitting between them. In germline, CDR1 is SGHTA, CDR2 FQGNSA. CDR3 nucleotides: TGTGCCAGCAGCTTAGAAGGACTCGCCTACGAGCAGTACTTC. Translating gives CASSLEGLAYEQYF.

There are a few counts of this clone. Other DNA sequences in the sample encode the same CDR3. The chain couples TRBV5-1 to TRBJ2-5; possible D gene TRBD2, 6 bases. Trimming pared 0 bases from V and 3 bases from J, leaving 9 bases between. The CDR3 extends over 14 amino acids. CDR1 is SGHRS and CDR2 is YFSETQ in the germline V gene. The CDR3 protein is CASSLAGGKETQYF. CDR3 nucleotides: TGCGCCAGCAGCTTGGCCGGGGGAAAAGAGACCCAGTACTTC.

The chain recombines TRBV11-2 with TRBJ2-5; D gene uncertain. This CDR3 region has 13 residues. Germline CDR1 is SGHAT and CDR2 is FQNNGV. Trimming stripped 1 base from V and 5 bases from J, with 8 bases between. DNA for the CDR3: TGTGCCAGCAGCTTAGGGGATATGGAGACCCAGTACTTC. Its translation: CASSLGDMETQYF. Using reference TRBV11-2 and TRBJ2-5 for the parts outside the CDR3, the full variable domain is EAGVAQSPRYKIIEKRQSVAFWCNPISGHATLYWYQQILGQGPKLLIQFQNNGVVDDSQLPKDRFSAERLKGVDSTLKIQPAKLEDSAVYLCASSLGDMETQYFGPGTRLLVL.

The rearrangement links TRBV19 to TRBJ1-2, with 7 bases lining up with TRBD1. With V trimmed by 7 bases and J by 8 bases, 13 bases remained unmatched. The V gene's germline CDR1 is LNHDA and CDR2 SQIVND (reference sequence). The CDR3 runs to 14 residues. The CDR3 DNA reads as TGTGCCAGTACCGACCTAGGTGAGGGGGCCGGCTACACCTTC. It encodes CASTDLGEGAGYTF. Full variable domain (rest looked up from reference TRBV19 and TRBJ1-2): DGGITQSPKYLFRKEGQNVTLSCEQNLNHDAMYWYRQDPGQGLRLIYYSQIVNDFQKGDIAEGYSVSREKKESFPLTVTSAQKNPTAFYLCASTDLGEGAGYTFGSGTRLTVV.

The rearrangement joins TRBV12-5 to TRBJ2-5; no clear D. CDR3 length: 12 residues. CDR1 and CDR2 from the germline V gene are LGHNT and FRNRAP. V lost 1 base to trimming and J lost 7 bases, with 7 bases between them. CDR3 amino acids: CASGLEGPTQYF. The DNA for the CDR3 is TGTGCTAGTGGTTTGGAGGGCCCGACCCAGTACTTC.

In its sample, this clone was seen a few times. V is TRBV19 and J is TRBJ2-3, with 10 bases identical to TRBD2. CDR1 and CDR2 (germline): LNHDA, SQIVND (reference sequence). The CDR3 runs to 18 residues. The V gene end was trimmed by 1 base and the J gene end by 6 bases; junction bases not matched to a gene: 13. Here the CDR3 reads CASSIVGGASGSRDTQYF. The CDR3 DNA sequence: TGTGCCAGTAGTATAGTTGGGGGAGCTAGCGGGAGTAGGGATACGCAGTATTTT.

J is TRBJ1-2 and V is TRBV6-1; a possible D gene is TRBD1 (5 bases). The length of the CDR3 is 12 residues. CDR1 MNHNS and CDR2 SASEGT come from the germline V gene. The germline V and J ends were trimmed by 3 bases and 5 bases, with 7 bases remaining between them. The CDR3 nucleotides are TGTGCCAGCAGTGACTGGGGGTATGGCTACACCTTC. It encodes CASSDWGYGYTF.

The sample holds one count of this clone. The J gene is TRBJ2-7, the V gene TRBV6-1; the D gene is possibly TRBD2 (6 bases). Trimming left V 1 base short and J 5 bases short, with 15 bases between. CDR3 length: 15 amino acids. Germline lookup yields CDR1 MNHNS and CDR2 SASEGT. CDR3 protein: CASSEGAGRPHEQYF. In DNA, the CDR3 is TGTGCCAGCAGTGAAGGGGCAGGGAGGCCCCACGAGCAGTACTTC.